One sample yielded the 18 T cell receptor beta chains listed below, sequenced in a study of early T cells in non-severe SARS-CoV-2 infection. One entry per CDR3 protein, called by TCRdb with MiXCR from the 5' RACE reads. The data hold 60,000 to 70,000 distinct CDR3 sequences, with over 8% observed a single time. Sequencing was carried out using whole blood. These receptors originate from an adult who was a healthcare worker with PCR-confirmed SARS-CoV-2 infection or an uninfected control (not recorded which).

This clonotype has just a few counts. The rearrangement joins TRBV2 to TRBJ1-5; no clear D. Germline V CDR1 and CDR2: SNHLY, FYNNEI. The CDR3 length is 14 residues. The V and J ends lost 5 bases and 4 bases respectively, with 12 bases between them. CDR3 DNA: TGTGCCAGCAGTCTAGAGATTGGAAATCAGCCCCAGCATTTT. It specifies CASSLEIGNQPQHF.

The rearrangement joins TRBV12-3 or TRBV12-4 to TRBJ1-5; D unclear. V lost 3 bases and J 7 bases, leaving 10 bases between the germline ends. The CDR3 loop spans 13 amino acids. For the CDR3, the DNA is TGTGCCAGCAGTTTGGGCTGGGAGCAGCCCCAGCATTTT. Protein sequence: CASSLGWEQPQHF.

This clonotype was observed at least ten times. V usage is TRBV11-2 and J usage is TRBJ2-2; D perhaps matches TRBD2 (5 bases). This CDR3 contains 13 residues. The germline CDR1 and CDR2 sequences are SGHAT and FQNNGV. V lost 5 bases and J lost 6, with 10 bases in between. The CDR3 protein is CASSGGPAGELFF. As DNA, the CDR3 is TGTGCCAGCAGCGGCGGGCCTGCCGGGGAGCTGTTTTTT.

In the case of this clonotype: A much larger clone is a single base away; this may be a read error. The genes are TRBV20-1 and TRBJ2-3; a possible D gene is TRBD1 (5 bases). The J call may be incorrect, as the DNA end agrees better with TRBJ1-5. CDR1 and CDR2 from the germline V gene are DFQATT and SNEGSKA (reference sequence). CDR3 length equals 16 residues. DNA of the CDR3: TGCAGTGCTAGTCCCGTTCAGGGAGCGATAACAGATACGCAGCATTTT. Its translation: CSASPVQGAITDTQHF.

This clonotype was detected a few times. This rearrangement joins TRBV7-6 to TRBJ2-3; the D gene is possibly TRBD2 (6 bases). The CDR3 extends over 13 amino acids. V shed 4 bases and J shed 6 bases, with 11 bases lying between them. Germline V gene lookup returns CDR1 SGHVS and CDR2 FNYEAQ. The CDR3 bases are TGTGCCAGCAGCTCGGGACTCGTCGATACGCAGTATTTT. Translating it yields CASSSGLVDTQYF.

This clonotype turned up a few times. The V and J genes are TRBV5-1 and TRBJ1-2, with 8 bases fitting TRBD1. The CDR3 is made up of 14 amino acids. The germline V gene has CDR1 SGHRS and CDR2 YFSETQ. The V segment lost 4 bases and the J segment 6 bases; nucleotides outside the gene matches: 8. Written as DNA, the CDR3 is TGCGCCAGCAGCGGAGACAGGGGTTTAAATGGCTACACCTTC. Translating gives CASSGDRGLNGYTF. The entire variable domain, with the rest obtained from reference TRBV5-1 and TRBJ1-2, is as follows: KAGVTQTPRYLIKTRGQQVTLSCSPISGHRSVSWYQQTPGQGLQFLFEYFSETQRNKGNFPGRFSGRQFSNSRSEMNVSTLELGDSALYLCASSGDRGLNGYTFGSGTRLTVV.

This clonotype has a count of ten or more. The CDR3 protein is CASSEASQEGWNEQFF. The CDR3 nucleotides read TGTGCCAGCAGTGAAGCTTCCCAGGAGGGTTGGAATGAGCAGTTCTTC. V and J are TRBV25-1 and TRBJ2-1; D is perhaps TRBD2 (6 bases). Between the trimmed V and J ends, which lost 2 bases and 7 bases, there was a span of 18 bases. The CDR3 covers 16 residues. Germline lookup yields CDR1 MGHDK and CDR2 SYGVNS.

Ten or more counts support this clonotype. This chain joins TRBV27 and TRBJ2-3; no reliable D call. Deletions cut 2 bases from V and 5 bases from J, with 11 bases between. This CDR3 region has 14 residues. The germline V gene encodes CDR1 MNHEY and CDR2 SMNVEV (reference sequence). The CDR3 reads CASSLRAFVDTQYF. CDR3 in DNA: TGTGCCAGCAGTTTAAGGGCCTTTGTAGATACGCAGTATTTT.

The chain employs TRBV4-2 and TRBJ2-7, with D possibly called TRBD1 or TRBD2 (5 bases each). This CDR3 contains 15 residues. Germline lookup yields CDR1 LGHNA and CDR2 YNFKEQ. V was clipped by 2 bases and J by 1 base, with 12 bases between them. This CDR3 reads CASSQNRDPSYEQYF. DNA of the CDR3: TGTGCCAGCAGCCAAAACCGGGACCCTTCCTACGAGCAGTACTTC.

The gene calls are TRBV18 and TRBJ2-2; 7 bases map to TRBD1. The CDR3 has 15 amino acids. In germline, CDR1 is KGHSH, CDR2 LQKENI. With 3 bases clipped from V and 5 bases from J, the junction kept 6 bases outside the gene matches. The CDR3 here is CASSPTEQGTGELFF. CDR3 sequence (DNA): TGTGCCAGCTCACCGACGGAACAGGGGACCGGGGAGCTGTTTTTT.

The chain joins TRBV25-1 to TRBJ2-5, with D tentatively TRBD1 (5 bases). Germline V lookup: CDR1 MGHDK, CDR2 SYGVNS. V lost 3 bases and J 1 base, leaving 15 bases between the germline ends. This CDR3 contains 16 residues. The CDR3 coding sequence is TGTGCCAGCAGTGAGGTCCCTGGGGCGATCCAAGAGACCCAGTACTTC. This encodes CASSEVPGAIQETQYF.

The genes are TRBV19 and TRBJ2-1, with TRBD2 matching 9 bases. The CDR3 length is 16 residues. Germline trimming cut 5 bases from V and 2 bases from J; bases unmatched to any gene: 7. Germline V lookup: CDR1 LNHDA, CDR2 SQIVND (reference sequence). The chain's CDR3 is CASSYYSGSTYNEQFF. In nucleotides, the CDR3 is TGTGCCAGTAGTTACTATAGCGGGAGCACCTACAATGAGCAGTTCTTC. The full variable domain, completed using reference TRBV19 and TRBJ2-1, is DGGITQSPKYLFRKEGQNVTLSCEQNLNHDAMYWYRQDPGQGLRLIYYSQIVNDFQKGDIAEGYSVSREKKESFPLTVTSAQKNPTAFYLCASSYYSGSTYNEQFFGPGTRLTVL.

There are a few counts of this clonotype. A clone one base away is much larger, so this may be a read error. In this CDR3 the conserved last residue, phenylalanine or tryptophan, is missing, so a read error is likely. This chain connects TRBV7-9 to TRBJ1-1, with D maybe TRBD1 (5 bases). V lost 2 bases to trimming and J lost 4 bases, with 5 bases between them. CDR3 length: 12 residues. From germline, CDR1 is SEHNR and CDR2 FQNEAQ (reference sequence). CDR3: CASSLRGTEAFS. For the CDR3, the DNA is TGTGCCAGCAGCTTAAGGGGCACTGAAGCTTTCTCT.

This clonotype was detected ten times or more. The chain carries TRBV23-1 and TRBJ2-3; 8 bases are a match to TRBD1. TRBV23-1 is recorded as an ORF, its role being uncertain. The CDR3 has 16 residues. J was trimmed by 1 base and V by 0 bases; bases with no gene match: 3. The CDR3 spells CASSQSDRDGTDTQYF. CDR3 DNA: TGCGCCAGCAGTCAATCGGACAGGGACGGCACAGATACGCAGTATTTT.

Ten or more counts support this clonotype. The rearrangement joins TRBV25-1 to TRBJ2-2; 8 bases are a match to TRBD1. V shed 6 bases and J 4 bases; nucleotides not matched to a gene: 4. The CDR3 length is 14 residues. Per germline, CDR1 MGHDK and CDR2 SYGVNS. The CDR3 sequence is CASSRTGPTGELFF. DNA for the CDR3: TGTGCCAGCAGCCGGACAGGGCCCACCGGGGAGCTGTTTTTT.

The V and J genes are TRBV29-1 and TRBJ1-1, with D possibly matching TRBD1 (5 bases). Trimming took 0 bases from V and 5 from J, leaving 16 bases between them. Per germline, CDR1 SQVTM and CDR2 ANQGSEA. The CDR3 extends over 15 amino acids. The CDR3 nucleotides are TGCAGCGTTGAAGATCGGGGGGGAAAAGTAACTGAAGCTTTCTTT. Translation gives CSVEDRGGKVTEAFF.

A few counts support this clonotype. This chain connects TRBV5-6 to TRBJ2-5; 11 nucleotides line up with TRBD2. The J segment lost 1 base and the V segment lost 4 bases, leaving 0 bases of the junction unmatched. Germline loops: CDR1 SGHDT, CDR2 YYEEEE. The CDR3 totals 14 residues. This chain's CDR3 is CASSGLAGQETQYF. The CDR3 DNA reads as TGTGCCAGCAGCGGACTAGCGGGCCAAGAGACCCAGTACTTC.

In this sample, this clonotype turned up many times. CDR3 DNA sequence: TGTGCCAGCAGCCCACTCCAACTAAGAGAGCAGTTCTTC. Its protein is CASSPLQLREQFF. The rearrangement links TRBV7-6 to TRBJ2-1, with no clear D. In germline, CDR1 is SGHVS, CDR2 FNYEAQ. Trimming cost V 5 bases and J 10 bases, with 15 bases left between them. The CDR3 is 13 residues long.